This T cell receptor (beta chain) was captured in a study of T cells in localized non-small cell lung cancer. Study-level points and caveats: Increased T cell density in blood showed an association with longer overall survival. Because sequencing included only one region (of the tumor), heterogeneity remains possible.

Some clones are missing from TCRdb's copy, which holds only in-frame ones; the method was immunoSEQ multiplex PCR. The table lists 60,000 to 65,000 clones, 90% of them singletons. The CDR3 spans 17 residues. The V gene's germline CDR1 is SGHVS and CDR2 FNYEAQ. V gave up 1 base and J gave up 0 bases, with 13 bases separating them. Comments on this clone: No antigen is known for it.

The sequence was collected from a woman aged 35-75 years with stage I lung adenocarcinoma. The V call is TRBV7-6, the J call TRBJ2-1; weak D call: TRBD2 (5 bases). The source material was peripheral blood, sampled before any cancer treatment. In nucleotides, the CDR3 is TGTGCCAGCAGCTTAGGTGTAGCGTCGAGCTCCTACAATGAGCAGTTCTTC. Translated, it gives CASSLGVASSSYNEQFF.